This is a list of T cell receptor beta chains from one sample in a study of cytomegalovirus exposure and HLA in healthy donors. The table came from immunoSEQ multiplex PCR; TCRdb's copy has only in-frame clones and leaves some out. The sample holds 150,000 to 200,000 clones, about 78% seen once. The sequencing input was PBMCs. The receptors shown here come from a man aged 55-75 years in good health and CMV-seronegative. Each CDR3 is given with its conserved first and last residue.

CDR3aa: CDTEPNTEAFF; v_gene: TRBV5-3; j_gene: TRBJ1-1
CDR3aa: CASSLDSTSTDTQYF; v_gene: TRBV7-9; j_gene: TRBJ2-3
CDR3aa: CASSELFGVSPGGYVGYTF; v_gene: TRBV6-1; j_gene: TRBJ1-2
CDR3aa: CAWDGLAGRTDTQYF; v_gene: TRBV30; j_gene: TRBJ2-3
CDR3aa: CASSLWGLAGVHYEQYF; v_gene: TRBV5-6; j_gene: TRBJ2-7
CDR3aa: CASSSSGGLYTEAFF; v_gene: TRBV19; j_gene: TRBJ1-1
CDR3aa: CASSHDNNQPQHF; v_gene: TRBV6-1; j_gene: TRBJ1-5
CDR3aa: CASSLDPSGSHEQYF; v_gene: TRBV7-2; j_gene: TRBJ2-7
CDR3aa: CASSAGDYGYTF; v_gene: TRBV5-1; j_gene: TRBJ1-2
CDR3aa: CASSGTGLANTGELFF; v_gene: TRBV5-1; j_gene: TRBJ2-2
CDR3aa: CASSRGQIDTGELFF; v_gene: TRBV5-1; j_gene: TRBJ2-2
CDR3aa: CASSYGRAVGTEAFF; v_gene: TRBV6-5; j_gene: TRBJ1-1
CDR3aa: CASKSSGRDTGELFF; v_gene: TRBV7-2; j_gene: TRBJ2-2
CDR3aa: CASSSTGSHYEQYF; v_gene: TRBV5-4; j_gene: TRBJ2-7